The next 7 T cell receptor beta chains were all read from a single sample in a study of blood T cell repertoires in COVID-19. Some clones are missing from TCRdb's copy, which holds only in-frame ones; the method was immunoSEQ multiplex PCR. Of about 310,000 clones in the sample, 70% to 90% were seen once. The sequencing input was PBMCs or T cells enriched from blood (not recorded which). The source of these receptors is a man younger than 40 who had recovered from COVID-19.

This chain joins TRBV6-6 and TRBJ2-6; weak D call: TRBD2 (5 bases). V was cut by 6 bases and J by 2 bases, with 14 bases left in between. Germline V gene sequence: CDR1 MNHNY, CDR2 SVGAGI (reference sequence). This CDR3 contains 16 residues. CDR3 coding DNA: TGTGCCAGCAGCCGGACTGAAACCCCTGGGGCCAACGTCCTGACTTTC. It encodes CASSRTETPGANVLTF.

V and J are TRBV30 and TRBJ1-4, with D maybe TRBD1 (5 bases). Per the germline V gene, CDR1 is GTSNPN and CDR2 is SVGIG (reference sequence). V gave up 2 bases and J gave up 4 bases, with 17 bases separating them. The length of the CDR3 is 16 residues. CDR3 amino acids: CAWSRPGAALNEKLFF. The CDR3 region has the DNA TGTGCCTGGAGTCGTCCTGGGGCAGCTCTTAATGAAAAACTGTTTTTT.

The V call is TRBV2, the J call TRBJ1-1; D remains unclear. The germline V gene encodes CDR1 SNHLY and CDR2 FYNNEI. The V and J ends lost 3 bases and 10 bases respectively, with 9 bases between them. The CDR3 is 11 residues long. The CDR3 sequence: CASSEGLGAFF. CDR3 DNA: TGTGCCAGCAGTGAGGGTCTAGGAGCTTTCTTT.

This rearrangement joins TRBV2 to TRBJ1-3, with TRBD1 identical over 7 bases. V was clipped by 6 bases and J by 4 bases; unmatched bases: 9. The CDR3 spans 15 residues. Germline V CDR1 and CDR2: SNHLY, FYNNEI. CDR3 residues: CASSLRTGRGNTIYF. Written as DNA, the CDR3 is TGTGCCAGCAGCCTTAGGACAGGACGCGGAAACACCATATATTTT.

The rearrangement uses TRBV11-3 and TRBJ2-7; 7 nucleotides match TRBD2. Trimming at V came to 5 bases and at J to 1 base, leaving 2 bases not matched to a gene. The germline gives CDR1 SGHNT, CDR2 YENEEA. This CDR3 contains 13 residues. The CDR3 is CASSHGRSYEQYF. CDR3 coding DNA: TGTGCCAGCAGCCACGGGAGGTCCTACGAGCAGTACTTC.

V gene TRBV30 combines with J gene TRBJ1-1; D call uncertain. The CDR3 totals 14 residues. V lost 0 bases, J lost 5 bases, and 13 bases lay in between. Germline V lookup: CDR1 GTSNPN, CDR2 SVGIG (reference sequence). CDR3 sequence (DNA): TGTGCCTGGAGTGTCGGGGATATGAGGACTGAAGCTTTCTTT. Translation gives CAWSVGDMRTEAFF.

A word on this clone: At one boundary the junction diverges from the germline segment, which might be a read error. The chain uses TRBV14 and TRBJ1-4; no reliable D call. The CDR3 is 15 amino acids. Germline CDR1 SGHDN, CDR2 FVKESK. The CDR3 bases are TGTGCCAGCAGCGAAGACCCGTCAACTAATGAAAAACTGTTTTTT. Residues: CASSEDPSTNEKLFF.